This T cell receptor (beta chain) was retrieved from a study of T cells after yellow fever vaccination. They built TCR cDNA with 5'RACE template switching, a step that put in a universal primer site and UMIs. TCRdb reanalysed the 5' RACE reads using MiXCR and keeps one entry per CDR3 protein. The table shows 450,000 to 550,000 distinct CDR3 sequences, with about a fifth occurring only once. There are a few counts of this clonotype. What it recognizes is unknown. In germline, CDR1 is LGHNA, CDR2 YSLEER. This CDR3 has 15 residues. The V and J ends lost 3 bases and 2 bases respectively, with 13 bases between them. Study results and caveats: Among all clonotypes, a small share was observed in both CD4 and CD8 compartments. Weaker overall, the secondary response nonetheless peaked faster (day 5 versus 15).

The sequence derives from a man in his late teens or twenties who received the YFV17D yellow fever vaccine. Sequences were derived from PBMCs, sampled 20 to 25 days after the first yellow fever vaccination. The chain recombines TRBV4-3 with TRBJ1-2; no definite D call. The CDR3 sequence: CASSQAVQTNYGYTF. CDR3 sequence (DNA): TGCGCCAGCAGCCAGGCGGTCCAGACGAACTATGGCTACACCTTC.